One T cell receptor beta chain is described in this entry. Its antigen is currently unknown. These data come from a study of T cell responses to AZD1222 COVID-19 vaccine. Method: immunoSEQ multiplex PCR; TCRdb's copy keeps in-frame clones and lacks some. The table includes tens of thousands of clones, around 88% detected once. V lost 6 bases to trimming and J lost 0 bases; unmatched junction nucleotides: 7. The germline gives CDR1 KGHSH, CDR2 LQKENI. The CDR3 has 15 residues. The study's findings and limits: Just five or six AZD1222 recipients were seropositive at baseline.

The rearrangement uses TRBV18 and TRBJ1-1, with 7 positions matching TRBD1. This specimen consisted of peripheral blood, obtained on day 0 of AZD1222 vaccination. This TCR was recovered from an adult in good health. CDR3 DNA sequence: TGTGCCAGCTCCCTGACAGGGTACATGAACACTGAAGCTTTCTTT. Translating gives CASSLTGYMNTEAFF.